The entry below describes one T cell receptor (beta chain). The data stem from a study of T cell changes during pregnancy in multiple sclerosis. TCRdb's copy holds only in-frame clones and misses some; the assay was immunoSEQ multiplex PCR. Among tens of thousands of clones listed, roughly nine tenths were seen once. Sequences were derived from PBMCs, sampled in the first trimester of pregnancy. The clonotype was recovered from a female donor in good health, serving as a control in a pregnancy study. Some clones in this sample may be carry-over from other donors' samples.

CDR3 nucleotides: TGCGCCAGCAGCCAAGATAGGAACGGGGGGCGCATCGAGCAGTACTTC. Its translation: CASSQDRNGGRIEQYF. This rearrangement joins TRBV4-3 to TRBJ2-7; tentative D call: TRBD2 (7 bases). The CDR3 has 16 residues. CDR1 and CDR2 from the germline V gene are LGHNA and YSLEER. Trimming removed 0 bases from V and 6 bases from J, with 18 bases in between.